The 14 T cell receptor beta chains presented below share a single source sample, sequenced in a study of cytomegalovirus exposure and HLA in healthy donors. 13 Jbeta primers and 60 Vbeta primers were used for the PCR. TCRdb keeps only in-frame clones here, not all; method: immunoSEQ multiplex PCR. This table has about 150,000 clones, around three quarters appearing once. Source material: PBMCs. These receptor sequences come from a man aged 40-55 years in good health and CMV-seropositive.

The genes are TRBV9 and TRBJ2-3, with 9 bases that match TRBD2. Germline CDR1 reads SGDLS; CDR2 reads YYNGEE. J was trimmed by 1 base and V by 3 bases; bases with no gene match: 6. The CDR3 runs to 16 residues. As DNA, the CDR3 is TGTGCCAGCAGCGAAATAGCGGGAGACGGCACAGATACGCAGTATTTT. Its translation is CASSEIAGDGTDTQYF.

The V and J genes are TRBV11-2 and TRBJ2-7, with 7 bases identical to TRBD1. V lost 2 bases, J lost 2 bases, and 9 bases stayed unmatched. The germline V gene encodes CDR1 SGHAT and CDR2 FQNNGV. The CDR3 has 16 amino acids. The CDR3: CASSLSPGTATYEQYF. CDR3 DNA sequence: TGTGCCAGCAGCTTAAGTCCCGGGACAGCAACCTACGAGCAGTACTTC.

This clone came up a few times. The rearrangement joins TRBV4-3 to TRBJ2-3; 11 nucleotides agree with TRBD2. Germline assignment: CDR1 LGHNA and CDR2 YSLEER. The CDR3 sequence is 15 residues long. Trimming at V came to 1 base and at J to 5 bases, leaving 2 bases not matched to a gene. Written as DNA, the CDR3 is TGCGCCAGCAGCCAAGGGACTAGCGGGCAAGATACGCAGTATTTT. It codes for CASSQGTSGQDTQYF.

The chain combines TRBV28 with TRBJ2-1; 15 positions match TRBD2. The CDR3 covers 16 residues. Germline values: CDR1 MDHEN, CDR2 SYDVKM. V gave up 4 bases and J gave up 8 bases; unmatched junction bases: 6. The CDR3 coding sequence is TGTGCCAGCAGTTCCCTCGGACTAGCGGGAGGGGATGAGCAGTTCTTC. Its translation is CASSSLGLAGGDEQFF.

This chain joins TRBV5-4 and TRBJ2-7; a weak D match, TRBD1 (5 bases). The V gene's germline CDR1 is SGHNT and CDR2 YYREEE (reference sequence). The CDR3 contains 17 residues. Trimming removed 2 bases from V and 1 base from J, with 19 bases in between. The DNA for the CDR3 is TGTGCCAGCAGCTTCACTTCGGGTGCGCCAGGGTCCTACGAGCAGTACTTC. This gives the protein CASSFTSGAPGSYEQYF.

This rearrangement joins TRBV28 to TRBJ2-3; D possibly corresponds to TRBD2 (6 bases). Germline V gene data show CDR1 as MDHEN and CDR2 as SYDVKM. The CDR3 is 17 residues long. The V and J ends lost 0 bases and 5 bases respectively, with 18 bases between them. The CDR3 DNA sequence: TGTGCCAGCAGTTTATGGGGGAGCGGAGGGGAGAAAGATACGCAGTATTTT. Encoded protein: CASSLWGSGGEKDTQYF.

The chain is built from TRBV7-2 and TRBJ1-2, with TRBD1 matching over 10 bases. J was trimmed by 8 bases and V by 5 bases; bases with no gene match: 11. Germline V gives CDR1 SGHTA, CDR2 FQGNSA. The CDR3 has 15 residues. The CDR3 here is CASSPSRTGGIGYTF. In DNA form, the CDR3 reads TGTGCCAGCAGCCCAAGTAGGACAGGGGGGATAGGCTACACCTTC.

The chain is built from TRBV25-1 and TRBJ1-2, with 10 bases aligning to TRBD1. After removal of 5 bases from V and 7 bases from J, the junction contained 10 bases not matched to a gene. This CDR3 has 15 amino acids. Germline V gives CDR1 MGHDK, CDR2 SYGVNS. CDR3: CASSSRDRGVIGYTF. In DNA, the CDR3 is TGTGCCAGCAGTTCCCGGGACAGGGGAGTAATTGGCTACACCTTC.

J is TRBJ2-2 and V is TRBV28, with D perhaps matching TRBD1 (5 bases). Germline-derived CDR1 and CDR2 are MDHEN and SYDVKM. CDR3 length: 16 amino acids. The V and J ends lost 5 bases and 1 base respectively, with 14 bases between them. This chain's CDR3 is CASSLQETGNTGELFF. In DNA form, the CDR3 reads TGTGCCAGCAGTCTCCAGGAAACAGGGAACACCGGGGAGCTGTTTTTT.

The table lists this clone with a count of one. The chain couples TRBV29-1 to TRBJ1-2, with D perhaps matching TRBD1 (6 bases). Germline V lookup: CDR1 SQVTM, CDR2 ANQGSEA. The CDR3 is 14 residues long. V was trimmed by 4 bases and J by 4 bases, leaving 16 bases between them. The CDR3: CSVVPPGGGYGYTF. In nucleotides, the CDR3 is TGCAGCGTTGTACCTCCGGGGGGCGGCTATGGCTACACCTTC.

The chain employs TRBV5-4 and TRBJ2-7; 10 nucleotides align to TRBD2. Germline V gives CDR1 SGHNT, CDR2 YYREEE (reference sequence). V lost 2 bases and J lost 0; bases outside the gene matches: 11. The CDR3 has 18 amino acids. CDR3: CASSLGTSAGSSSYEQYF. CDR3 nucleotides: TGTGCCAGCAGCTTAGGGACTAGCGCTGGATCAAGCTCCTACGAGCAGTACTTC.

J is TRBJ2-3 and V is TRBV27; TRBD1 matches at 11 bases. J was trimmed by 4 bases and V by 4 bases; bases with no gene match: 7. The CDR3 covers 16 residues. Germline V gene lookup returns CDR1 MNHEY and CDR2 SMNVEV (reference sequence). For the CDR3, the DNA is TGTGCCAGCAGTTGGGGGACAGGGGGAATATCAGATACGCAGTATTTT. Protein: CASSWGTGGISDTQYF.

The sample holds a few counts of this clone. The rearrangement uses TRBV14 and TRBJ1-2; tentatively, D is TRBD1 (5 bases). Trimming removed 0 bases from V and 3 bases from J, with 11 bases in between. This CDR3 contains 15 residues. Germline V lookup: CDR1 SGHDN, CDR2 FVKESK. The CDR3 here is CASSQDYGHDYGYTF. DNA for the CDR3: TGTGCCAGCAGCCAAGATTACGGACACGACTATGGCTACACCTTC. Full variable domain (outside the CDR3, taken from reference TRBV14 and TRBJ1-2): EAGVTQFPSHSVIEKGQTVTLRCDPISGHDNLYWYRRVMGKEIKFLLHFVKESKQDESGMPNNRFLAERTGGTYSTLKVQPAELEDSGVYFCASSQDYGHDYGYTFGSGTRLTVV.

The genes are TRBV30 and TRBJ1-1; D is possibly TRBD1 (6 bases). The CDR3 has 15 amino acids. V lost 4 bases to trimming and J lost 0 bases, with 15 bases between them. Germline CDR1 is GTSNPN and CDR2 is SVGIG (reference sequence). CDR3 DNA: TGTGCCTGGATAGGGGGGGCTATCATGAACACTGAAGCTTTCTTT. It translates to CAWIGGAIMNTEAFF.